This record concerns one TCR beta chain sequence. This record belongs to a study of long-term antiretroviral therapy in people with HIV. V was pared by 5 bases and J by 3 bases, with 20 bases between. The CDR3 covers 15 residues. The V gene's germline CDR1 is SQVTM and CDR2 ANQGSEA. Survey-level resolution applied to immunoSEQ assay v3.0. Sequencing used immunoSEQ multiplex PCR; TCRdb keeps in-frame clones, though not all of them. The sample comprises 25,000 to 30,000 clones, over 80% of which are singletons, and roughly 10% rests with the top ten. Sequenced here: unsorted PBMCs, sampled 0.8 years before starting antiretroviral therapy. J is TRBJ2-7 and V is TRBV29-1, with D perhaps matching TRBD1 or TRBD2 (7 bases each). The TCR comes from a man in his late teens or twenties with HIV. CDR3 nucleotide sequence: TGCAGCGTTCAGAAAACAGGGGAGGGGTTCTACGAGCAGTACTTC. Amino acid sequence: CSVQKTGEGFYEQYF.